This T cell receptor (beta chain) was retrieved from a study of blood T cell repertoires in COVID-19. Whole-study context: The United States, Italy and Spain supplied acute and convalescent COVID-19 samples. In each case, the material was cDNA or gDNA derived from T cells, B-cell-depleted T cells, or PBMCs.

CDR1 and CDR2 (germline): SNHLY, FYNNEI. The CDR3 runs to 14 residues. V was clipped by 6 bases and J by 2 bases; unmatched bases: 5. As handled by the study authors: Estimates of nucleated cell counts were drawn from the amplification of reference gene primers. Repertoires were generated with immunoSEQ multiplex PCR, while TCRdb's copy carries only in-frame clones and drops some. The V and J calls and clone size were taken over from that table, and D and trimming were inferred from the DNA. The sample includes some 220,000 clones, about 85% of them seen just once. The sequencing input was peripheral blood. The chain is built from TRBV2 and TRBJ2-7, with 9 bases fitting TRBD2. This sequence was found in a man aged 50 to 60 who had recovered from COVID-19. The CDR3: CASRRLAETYEQYF. CDR3 nucleotides: TGTGCCAGCAGACGACTAGCGGAGACCTACGAGCAGTACTTC.